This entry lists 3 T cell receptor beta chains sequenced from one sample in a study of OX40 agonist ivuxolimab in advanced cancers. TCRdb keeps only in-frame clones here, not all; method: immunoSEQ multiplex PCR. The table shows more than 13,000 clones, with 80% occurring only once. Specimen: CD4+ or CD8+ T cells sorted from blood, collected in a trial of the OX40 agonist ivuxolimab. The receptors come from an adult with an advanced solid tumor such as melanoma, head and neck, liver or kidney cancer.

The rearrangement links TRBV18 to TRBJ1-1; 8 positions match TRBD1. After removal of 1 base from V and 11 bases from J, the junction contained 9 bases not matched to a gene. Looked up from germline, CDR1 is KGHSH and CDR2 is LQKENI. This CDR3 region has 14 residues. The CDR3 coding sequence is TGTGCCAGCTCACCACGGTTTGGACAGGGAGAGGCTTTCTTT. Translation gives CASSPRFGQGEAFF. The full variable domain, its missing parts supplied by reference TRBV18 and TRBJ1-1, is NAGVMQNPRHLVRRRGQEARLRCSPMKGHSHVYWYRQLPEEGLKFMVYLQKENIIDESGMPKERFSAEFPKEGPSILRIQQVVRGDSAAYFCASSPRFGQGEAFFGQGTRLTVV.

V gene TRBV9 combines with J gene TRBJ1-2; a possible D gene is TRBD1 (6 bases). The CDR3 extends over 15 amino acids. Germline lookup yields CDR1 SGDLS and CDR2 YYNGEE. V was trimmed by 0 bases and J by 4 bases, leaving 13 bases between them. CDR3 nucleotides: TGTGCCAGCAGCGTAGCCAGGACAGTTATCTATGGCTACACCTTC. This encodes CASSVARTVIYGYTF.

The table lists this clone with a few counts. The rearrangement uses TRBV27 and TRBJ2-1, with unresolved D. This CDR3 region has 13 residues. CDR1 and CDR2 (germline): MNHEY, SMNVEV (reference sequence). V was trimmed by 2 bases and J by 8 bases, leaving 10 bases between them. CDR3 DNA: TGTGCCAGCAGTTTACATGGTCTGGATGAGCAGTTCTTC. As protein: CASSLHGLDEQFF.